A selection of T cell receptor beta chains follows, all from one sample in a study of T-cell memory formation after mild COVID-19. TCRdb independently ran MiXCR on the 5' RACE reads; one entry per CDR3 protein. This sample carries around 200,000 distinct CDR3 sequences, about 18% of them seen once, and the ten largest clones take roughly 3.7%. Sequencing used PBMCs or a T cell subset sorted from them (not recorded which). These receptors were taken from a man aged 18 to 29 who had mild COVID-19 (a few samples of this study predate the infection). Cell type and time point are not known. Each CDR3 is given with its conserved first and last residue. Fields, in order: J gene, clone size, D gene, V gene, CDR3 protein, CDR3 DNA. D genes are given only for firm matches. For some rows the clone size is stated as once, few or many, or as a class when expanded; others skip it.

J: TRBJ1-1
size: few
D: .
V: TRBV27
CDR3: CASRDLWNTEAFF
DNA: TGTGCCAGCCGGGACTTATGGAACACTGAAGCTTTCTTT

J: TRBJ2-1
size: few
D: .
V: TRBV24-1
CDR3: CATSARRGNEQFF
DNA: TGTGCCACCAGTGCCCGGAGGGGCAATGAGCAGTTCTTC

J: TRBJ1-5
size: few
D: .
V: TRBV6-6
CDR3: CASSFFQGRSNQPQHF
DNA: TGTGCCAGCAGTTTCTTTCAGGGTAGGAGCAATCAGCCCCAGCATTTT

J: TRBJ2-2
size: few
D: TRBD1
V: TRBV6-5
CDR3: CASTDRAITTGELFF
DNA: TGTGCCAGCACCGACAGGGCAATAACCACCGGGGAGCTGTTTTTT

J: TRBJ2-5
size: many
D: .
V: TRBV5-5
CDR3: CASSFRGSQETQYF
DNA: TGTGCCAGCAGCTTTCGTGGGTCCCAAGAGACCCAGTACTTC

J: TRBJ2-1
size: .
D: TRBD2
V: TRBV4-2
CDR3: CASSQETSGGFNEQFF
DNA: TGTGCCAGCAGCCAAGAGACTAGCGGGGGGTTTAATGAGCAGTTCTTC

J: TRBJ1-1
size: .
D: .
V: TRBV5-1
CDR3: CASSSSPGKNTEAFF
DNA: TGCGCCAGCAGCTCGTCCCCAGGGAAGAACACTGAAGCTTTCTTT

J: TRBJ1-1
size: few
D: .
V: TRBV13
CDR3: CASSFQENTEAFF
DNA: TGTGCCAGCAGCTTCCAGGAGAACACTGAAGCTTTCTTT

J: TRBJ1-2
size: .
D: .
V: TRBV7-2
CDR3: CASSLAGQGYGYTF
DNA: TGTGCCAGCAGCTTAGCTGGCCAGGGCTATGGCTACACCTTC

J: TRBJ1-2
size: few
D: .
V: TRBV5-6
CDR3: CASSLVYKGYGYTF
DNA: TGTGCCAGCAGCTTGGTCTATAAGGGCTATGGCTACACCTTC

J: TRBJ2-1
size: many
D: .
V: TRBV11-2
CDR3: CASSFRPDSSYNEQFF
DNA: TGTGCCAGCAGCTTCCGACCGGACTCCTCCTACAATGAGCAGTTCTTC

J: TRBJ2-3
size: .
D: TRBD2
V: TRBV9
CDR3: CASSVASRGAIDTQYF
DNA: TGTGCCAGCAGCGTAGCCTCGCGGGGGGCAATAGATACGCAGTATTTT

J: TRBJ2-3
size: .
D: .
V: TRBV12-3/TRBV12-4
CDR3: CASRQDTADTQYF
DNA: TGTGCCAGCAGACAGGACACGGCAGATACGCAGTATTTT

J: TRBJ2-5
size: .
D: .
V: TRBV2
CDR3: CASSERRTAQETQYF
DNA: TGTGCCAGCAGTGAAAGGCGGACAGCCCAAGAGACCCAGTACTTC

J: TRBJ1-4
size: few
D: TRBD1
V: TRBV5-1
CDR3: CASSSGQSNEKLFF
DNA: TGCGCCAGCAGCTCGGGACAGTCTAATGAAAAACTGTTTTTT

J: TRBJ2-3
size: .
D: .
V: TRBV5-6
CDR3: CASSLLGSQADTQYF
DNA: TGTGCCAGCAGCTTGTTGGGGAGTCAGGCAGATACGCAGTATTTT

J: TRBJ2-3
size: .
D: .
V: TRBV20-1
CDR3: CSAPGTGTDTQYF
DNA: TGCAGTGCTCCCGGGACCGGCACAGATACGCAGTATTTT

J: TRBJ2-5
size: .
D: TRBD1
V: TRBV6-2/TRBV6-3
CDR3: CASSYPPQGAETQYF
DNA: TGTGCCAGCAGTTACCCACCCCAGGGGGCAGAGACCCAGTACTTC

J: TRBJ2-7
size: few
D: TRBD2
V: TRBV7-2
CDR3: CASSSRLAGGPWEQYF
DNA: TGTGCCAGCAGCTCTCGACTAGCGGGGGGGCCGTGGGAGCAGTACTTC

J: TRBJ2-7
size: few
D: TRBD2
V: TRBV27
CDR3: CANLGGDRNEQYF
DNA: TGTGCCAACCTGGGAGGGGATCGGAACGAGCAGTACTTC

J: TRBJ2-3
size: few
D: .
V: TRBV29-1
CDR3: CSVLVVSRDTQYF
DNA: TGCAGCGTTTTGGTAGTCTCTCGAGATACGCAGTATTTT

J: TRBJ2-7
size: .
D: TRBD2
V: TRBV20-1
CDR3: CSAAPGAGGLYEQYF
DNA: TGCAGTGCTGCGCCGGGGGCGGGAGGGCTCTACGAGCAGTACTTC

J: TRBJ1-1
size: .
D: .
V: TRBV15
CDR3: CATSRGRDTEAFF
DNA: TGTGCCACCAGCAGAGGCAGGGACACTGAAGCTTTCTTT

J: TRBJ1-5
size: .
D: .
V: TRBV4-1
CDR3: CASSQVTQGRAPQHF
DNA: TGCGCCAGCAGCCAGGTGACTCAGGGTCGAGCGCCCCAGCATTTT

J: TRBJ2-1
size: .
D: .
V: TRBV6-1
CDR3: CDSSEQNRANEQFF
DNA: TGTGACAGCAGTGAACAGAACAGGGCCAATGAGCAGTTCTTC

J: TRBJ2-4
size: few
D: TRBD1
V: TRBV6-1
CDR3: CASNTDRGNIQYF
DNA: TGTGCCAGCAATACGGACAGGGGAAACATTCAGTACTTC

J: TRBJ1-1
size: few
D: .
V: TRBV2
CDR3: CASSGIQGNTEAFF
DNA: TGTGCCAGCAGTGGGATACAGGGCAACACTGAAGCTTTCTTT

J: TRBJ2-3
size: once
D: TRBD1
V: TRBV19
CDR3: CASSATGGHSTDTQYF
DNA: TGTGCCAGTAGCGCGACAGGGGGCCACTCCACAGATACGCAGTATTTT

J: TRBJ1-6
size: few
D: TRBD1
V: TRBV12-5
CDR3: CASGLDRVENSPLHF
DNA: TGTGCTAGTGGTCTGGACAGGGTGGAGAATTCACCCCTCCACTTT

J: TRBJ2-6
size: few
D: TRBD1
V: TRBV11-2
CDR3: CASRLLPGTGYSGANVLTF
DNA: TGTGCCAGCAGATTACTACCCGGGACAGGGTATTCTGGGGCCAACGTCCTGACTTTC

J: TRBJ2-1
size: few
D: TRBD2
V: TRBV2
CDR3: CASSDSGGAVNEQFF
DNA: TGTGCCAGCAGTGATAGCGGGGGGGCCGTAAATGAGCAGTTCTTC

J: TRBJ1-5
size: .
D: TRBD1
V: TRBV6-1
CDR3: CASSETPGQGPPQHF
DNA: TGTGCCAGCAGCGAGACCCCGGGACAGGGTCCGCCCCAGCATTTT

J: TRBJ1-5
size: .
D: .
V: TRBV6-2/TRBV6-3
CDR3: CASSYPGPSPPGINQPQHF
DNA: TGTGCCAGCAGTTACCCGGGACCGAGCCCACCCGGAATAAATCAGCCCCAGCATTTT

J: TRBJ2-2
size: few
D: .
V: TRBV6-6
CDR3: CASTPPRTGELFF
DNA: TGTGCCAGCACCCCCCCTAGGACCGGGGAGCTGTTTTTT

J: TRBJ2-5
size: .
D: .
V: TRBV5-6
CDR3: CASSMDSGDGETQYF
DNA: TGTGCCAGCAGCATGGACTCCGGGGATGGGGAGACCCAGTACTTC

J: TRBJ1-5
size: .
D: .
V: TRBV9
CDR3: CANSEEGGNQPQHF
DNA: TGTGCCAACTCCGAGGAGGGGGGCAATCAGCCCCAGCATTTT

J: TRBJ2-1
size: .
D: .
V: TRBV12-3/TRBV12-4
CDR3: CASRVTGGEQFF
DNA: TGTGCCAGCAGAGTGACGGGGGGCGAGCAGTTCTTC

J: TRBJ1-2
size: .
D: .
V: TRBV7-2
CDR3: CASSLRGGGGYGYTF
DNA: TGTGCCAGCAGCTTAAGGGGGGGAGGTGGCTATGGCTACACCTTC

J: TRBJ1-6
size: .
D: TRBD1
V: TRBV7-2
CDR3: CASSSQGVESPLHF
DNA: TGTGCCAGCAGCTCTCAGGGGGTTGAATCACCCCTCCACTTT